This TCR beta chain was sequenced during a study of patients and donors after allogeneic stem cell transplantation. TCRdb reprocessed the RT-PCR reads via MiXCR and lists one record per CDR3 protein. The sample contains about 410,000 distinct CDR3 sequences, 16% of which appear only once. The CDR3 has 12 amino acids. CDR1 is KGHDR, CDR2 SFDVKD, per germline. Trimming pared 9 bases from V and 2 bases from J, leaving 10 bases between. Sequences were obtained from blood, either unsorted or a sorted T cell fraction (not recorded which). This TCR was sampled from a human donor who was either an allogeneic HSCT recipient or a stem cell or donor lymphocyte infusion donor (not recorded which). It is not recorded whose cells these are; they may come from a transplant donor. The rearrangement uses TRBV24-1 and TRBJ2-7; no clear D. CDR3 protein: CATSGPTYEQYF. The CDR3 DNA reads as TGTGCCACCTCCGGCCCAACCTACGAGCAGTACTTC.